This is a list of T cell receptor beta chains from one sample in a study of blood T cell repertoires in COVID-19. Produced via immunoSEQ multiplex PCR; TCRdb's table is partial and in-frame only. The data show about 100,000 clones, with about four fifths seen just once and 4% to 4.5% held by the top ten. Sequencing was carried out using peripheral blood. The receptors derive from a woman between 65 and 79 years old with acute or convalescent COVID-19. Both conserved end residues are part of each CDR3. The D gene is left open where the match is weak. Clone size is not always given. Where it is, it says once, few, many or a class for expanded clones.

TRBJ1-2,-,TRBV5-1,13,-,CASSGGENYGYTF,TGCGCCAGCAGTGGAGGGGAGAACTATGGCTACACCTTC
TRBJ1-1,-,TRBV20-1,10,-,CSARDNEAFF,TGCAGTGCTAGGGACAATGAAGCTTTCTTT
TRBJ1-1,-,TRBV28,14,-,CASRIQVMNTEAFF,TGTGCCAGCAGGATCCAGGTTATGAACACTGAAGCTTTCTTT
TRBJ1-3,-,TRBV3-1/TRBV3-2,14,TRBD1,CASSTRQGGNTIYF,TGTGCCAGCAGCACCAGACAGGGAGGAAACACCATATATTTT
TRBJ1-1,-,TRBV7-2,8,-,CASPKAFF,TGTGCCAGTCCAAAAGCTTTCTTT
TRBJ1-2,once,TRBV6-6,14,-,CASRLPSGNYGYTF,TGTGCCAGCAGGCTCCCCTCAGGGAACTATGGCTACACCTTC
TRBJ2-3,-,TRBV28,13,-,CASKGDNTDTQYF,TGTGCCAGTAAGGGGGACAACACAGATACGCAGTATTTT
TRBJ2-1,once,TRBV14,16,-,CASSQSQGGPFNEQFF,TGTGCCAGCAGCCAATCTCAGGGGGGACCCTTCAATGAGCAGTTCTTC
TRBJ1-1,-,TRBV11-2,18,-,CASSLDWAGGKKDTEAFF,TGTGCCAGCAGCTTAGATTGGGCGGGAGGAAAAAAGGACACTGAAGCTTTCTTT
TRBJ1-3,-,TRBV14,14,-,CASHRTSSGNTIYF,TGTGCCAGCCATCGGACAAGCTCTGGAAACACCATATATTTT
TRBJ2-1,-,TRBV18,16,-,CASSPSFGGQVNEQFF,TGTGCCAGCTCACCAAGTTTCGGGGGGCAAGTGAATGAGCAGTTCTTC
TRBJ2-2,-,TRBV5-1,14,-,CASSLTAAGGELFF,TGCGCCAGCAGCCTCACAGCCGCGGGCGGGGAGCTGTTTTTT
TRBJ2-7,-,TRBV11-2,13,-,CASSFDRAYEQYF,TGTGCCAGCAGCTTTGACAGAGCCTACGAGCAGTACTTC
TRBJ2-7,once,TRBV28,15,-,CATEAPIAASYEQYF,TGTGCCACCGAGGCCCCGATAGCGGCGAGCTACGAGCAGTACTTC
TRBJ1-1,few,TRBV15,14,TRBD1,CATRVEGARPEAFF,TGTGCCACCAGGGTTGAGGGGGCCAGGCCTGAAGCTTTCTTT
TRBJ2-4,-,TRBV6-5,15,-,CASSPSEVAKNIQYF,TGTGCCAGCAGCCCCAGCGAGGTAGCCAAAAACATTCAGTACTTC
TRBJ2-3,-,TRBV7-2,16,-,CASSLANRAPTDTQYF,TGTGCCAGCAGCTTAGCGAACAGGGCCCCCACAGATACGCAGTATTTT
TRBJ2-5,once,TRBV5-1,14,TRBD1,CASSGGTGGETQYF,TGCGCCAGCAGCGGAGGGACAGGGGGAGAGACCCAGTACTTC
TRBJ1-6,-,TRBV6-5,15,-,CASSYPGQTSSPLHF,TGTGCCAGCAGTTACCCAGGACAGACTTCCTCACCCCTCCACTTT
TRBJ1-1,-,TRBV28,13,TRBD1,CASSSTGRTEAFF,TGTGCCAGCAGTTCGACAGGGAGGACTGAAGCTTTCTTT
TRBJ2-1,-,TRBV3-1/TRBV3-2,13,-,CASSRSLTGEQFF,TGTGCCAGCAGCCGCAGCCTCACGGGAGAGCAGTTCTTC
TRBJ1-3,-,TRBV10-3,18,-,CAISESAAGPHSGNTIYF,TGTGCCATCAGTGAGTCGGCGGCAGGGCCCCACTCTGGAAACACCATATATTTT
TRBJ1-2,-,TRBV7-9,13,-,CASSLGGPDGYTF,TGTGCCAGCAGCCTGGGGGGGCCGGATGGCTACACCTTC
TRBJ2-1,-,TRBV27,17,TRBD2,CASSLSIIVAGENEQFF,TGTGCCAGCAGTTTATCGATTATAGTAGCGGGAGAGAATGAGCAGTTCTTC
TRBJ2-2,once,TRBV4-3,17,-,CASSQDRAGAIPGELFF,TGCGCCAGCAGCCAAGATCGGGCAGGGGCGATTCCCGGGGAGCTGTTTTTT
TRBJ1-4,once,TRBV7-6,15,-,CASSLGAGTNEKLFF,TGTGCCAGCAGCCTAGGAGCCGGGACTAATGAAAAACTGTTTTTT